These 21 T cell receptor beta chains came from one sample sequenced in a study of CD8+ T cells in alopecia areata. cDNA reverse transcribed from extracted RNA served as the sequencing template. Repertoires were generated with immunoSEQ multiplex PCR, while TCRdb's copy carries only in-frame clones and drops some. The sample shows 120,000 or so clones, about two fifths of them seen only once. Sequenced material: CD4+ T cells sorted from blood. The source is a human donor with alopecia areata.

The chain recombines TRBV2 with TRBJ1-3, with D perhaps TRBD1 (5 bases). Germline V lookup: CDR1 SNHLY, CDR2 FYNNEI. Trimming stripped 9 bases from V and 1 base from J, with 16 bases between. This CDR3 is built from 15 residues. Written as DNA, the CDR3 is TGTGCCAGTAGACTTGATGGGGCATCTGGAAACACCATATATTTT. It is translated as CASRLDGASGNTIYF.

The V call is TRBV29-1, the J call TRBJ1-1; D uncertain. Germline V gene data show CDR1 as SQVTM and CDR2 as ANQGSEA. V gave up 4 bases and J gave up 1 base, with 13 bases separating them. This CDR3 has 14 amino acids. CDR3 sequence: CSVAGFLGNTEAFF. The CDR3 DNA sequence: TGCAGCGTTGCGGGTTTCTTGGGGAACACTGAAGCTTTCTTT.

The table lists this clone with a few counts. The gene calls are TRBV14 and TRBJ2-1, with a tentative D call TRBD2 (5 bases). The CDR3 spans 17 residues. CDR1 is SGHDN, CDR2 FVKESK, per germline. V was cut by 3 bases and J by 5 bases, with 20 bases left in between. The CDR3 bases are TGTGCCAGCAGCCATGAAGGACTGCTCAGGACGAACAATGAGCAGTTCTTC. Translated, it gives CASSHEGLLRTNNEQFF.

The V and J genes are TRBV27 and TRBJ1-6; D not certain. Trimming took 5 bases from V and 6 from J, leaving 17 bases between them. Germline loops: CDR1 MNHEY, CDR2 SMNVEV (reference sequence). The CDR3 runs to 16 residues. This CDR3 is CASSPGKGNPNSPLHF. As DNA, the CDR3 is TGTGCCAGCAGTCCGGGAAAGGGCAATCCTAATTCACCCCTCCACTTT.

This clone was seen more than once but under ten times. The sample holds other DNA sequences that translate to the same CDR3. The chain has TRBV29-1 and TRBJ2-2; D is unresolved. The length of the CDR3 is 11 residues. The germline CDR1 and CDR2 sequences are SQVTM and ANQGSEA. V was trimmed by 4 bases and J by 3 bases, leaving 3 bases between them. Here the CDR3 DNA reads TGCAGCGTTGGAGACACCGGGGAGCTGTTTTTT. This sequence encodes CSVGDTGELFF.

The genes are TRBV7-2 and TRBJ2-1, with a possible D match to TRBD2 (5 bases). Deletions cut 6 bases from V and 5 bases from J, with 8 bases between. In germline, CDR1 is SGHTA, CDR2 FQGNSA. CDR3 length: 12 residues. The CDR3 DNA reads as TGTGCCAGCAGGAGGGCCGACAATGAGCAGTTCTTC. Protein: CASRRADNEQFF.

The chain is built from TRBV29-1 and TRBJ2-7, with D possibly being TRBD1 (6 bases). V was cut by 5 bases and J by 2 bases, with 7 bases left in between. The CDR3 spans 11 residues. The germline CDR1 and CDR2 sequences are SQVTM and ANQGSEA. DNA for the CDR3: TGCAGCGTTTCAGGGGCCTACGAGCAGTACTTC. This encodes CSVSGAYEQYF.

The V and J genes are TRBV2 and TRBJ1-1, with D hard to call. This CDR3 has 14 residues. Germline CDR1 reads SNHLY; CDR2 reads FYNNEI. The V gene lost 4 bases and the J gene lost 0 bases, with 9 bases spanning the gap. The CDR3 sequence: CASSGGRLNTEAFF. The DNA of the CDR3 is TGTGCCAGCAGTGGCGGCAGGTTGAACACTGAAGCTTTCTTT.

This sequence joins TRBV29-1 and TRBJ2-1; 12 nucleotides match TRBD2. Germline V CDR1 and CDR2: SQVTM, ANQGSEA. The CDR3 length is 15 residues. V was pared by 4 bases and J by 6 bases, with 7 bases of the junction left unmatched. CDR3 nucleotides: TGCAGCGTTGGGGCTCTAGCGGGAGGGGGCAATGAGCAGTTCTTC. Its translation is CSVGALAGGGNEQFF.

This clone has a handful of counts. The J gene is TRBJ2-3, the V gene TRBV7-9; TRBD2 agrees at 7 bases. V shed 4 bases and J 2 bases; nucleotides not matched to a gene: 12. This CDR3 comprises 17 residues. Germline V gene sequence: CDR1 SEHNR, CDR2 FQNEAQ (reference sequence). CDR3: CASSSGQAGDLTDTQYF. DNA for the CDR3: TGTGCCAGCAGCTCCGGGCAGGCGGGGGACCTCACAGATACGCAGTATTTT.

The J gene is TRBJ1-2, the V gene TRBV20-1; D perhaps matches TRBD1 (5 bases). The V and J ends lost 6 bases and 8 bases respectively, with 13 bases between them. Germline V gene lookup returns CDR1 DFQATT and CDR2 SNEGSKA (reference sequence). The CDR3 loop spans 11 amino acids. This CDR3 is CSAPWGWGYTF. CDR3 sequence (DNA): TGCAGTGCGCCTTGGGGCTGGGGCTACACCTTC.

The chain uses TRBV13 and TRBJ2-1; 9 positions match TRBD2. V trimming: 0 bases; J trimming: 2 bases; junction bases outside the gene matches: 5. Germline CDR1 and CDR2: PRHDT and FYEKMQ (reference sequence). This CDR3 region has 17 residues. The CDR3, as DNA: TGTGCCAGCAGCTTAGGCCTGGCTAGCGGGACCTACAATGAGCAGTTCTTC. Translated: CASSLGLASGTYNEQFF.

The chain recombines TRBV29-1 with TRBJ1-1; D call uncertain. The length of the CDR3 is 14 residues. The V end was cut by 0 bases, the J end by 0 bases, with 8 bases between. The germline CDR1 and CDR2 sequences are SQVTM and ANQGSEA. The CDR3 loop is CSVEEQFMNTEAFF. The CDR3 nucleotides are TGCAGCGTTGAAGAACAGTTTATGAACACTGAAGCTTTCTTT.

The genes are TRBV7-2 and TRBJ2-5; 7 bases match TRBD1. With 4 bases clipped from V and 5 bases from J, the junction kept 10 bases outside the gene matches. The length of the CDR3 is 15 residues. The germline V gene has CDR1 SGHTA and CDR2 FQGNSA. The CDR3 loop reads CASSSGQNLGETQYF. For the CDR3, the DNA is TGTGCCAGCAGCTCGGGACAGAACCTCGGGGAGACCCAGTACTTC.

This clone was seen a few times. The chain recombines TRBV19 with TRBJ2-3; 12 positions match TRBD2. This CDR3 has 16 amino acids. Germline loops: CDR1 LNHDA, CDR2 SQIVND (reference sequence). J gave up 2 bases and V 3 bases, and 3 bases lay outside the gene matches. The CDR3 region is CASSIRTSGNTDTQYF. The DNA for the CDR3 is TGTGCCAGTAGTATTCGGACTAGCGGGAACACAGATACGCAGTATTTT.

This chain uses TRBV29-1 with TRBJ1-2; TRBD1 agrees at 10 bases. The V and J ends lost 6 bases and 6 bases, in that order; junction bases with no gene match: 10. Germline V gene lookup returns CDR1 SQVTM and CDR2 ANQGSEA. The CDR3 extends over 14 amino acids. The DNA of the CDR3 is TGCAGCGTGAGGACAGGGGGAAAACAGGATGGCTACACCTTC. Translated: CSVRTGGKQDGYTF. The whole variable domain, remainder taken from reference TRBV29-1 and TRBJ1-2, is SAVISQKPSRDICQRGTSLTIQCQVDSQVTMMFWYRQQPGQSLTLIATANQGSEATYESGFVIDKFPISRPNLTFSTLTVSNMSPEDSSIYLCSVRTGGKQDGYTFGSGTRLTVV.

The sample holds a few counts of this clone. The CDR3 nucleotides read TGTGCCAGCAGACTAGCGGGAGACAATGAGCAGTTCTTC. Its protein product is CASRLAGDNEQFF. The V gene is TRBV4-2, the J gene TRBJ2-1; 11 bases match TRBD2. V dropped 6 bases and J dropped 5; count of bases not matched to a gene: 0. This CDR3 comprises 13 residues. Germline CDR1 LGHNA, CDR2 YNFKEQ.

The chain has TRBV7-2 and TRBJ2-5; D is unclear. CDR1 is SGHTA, CDR2 FQGNSA, per germline. Trimming shortened V by 0 bases and J by 0 bases, and 5 bases separated the two germline ends. CDR3 length: 14 residues. CDR3 amino acids: CASSLAGHQETQYF. As DNA, the CDR3 is TGTGCCAGCAGCTTAGCGGGCCACCAAGAGACCCAGTACTTC.

The V gene is TRBV4-3, the J gene TRBJ2-7; 10 bases align to TRBD1. The CDR3 is made up of 16 amino acids. Germline V gene data show CDR1 as LGHNA and CDR2 as YSLEER. V was pared by 3 bases and J by 5 bases, with 10 bases of the junction left unmatched. The CDR3: CASSQTRQGAINEQYF. CDR3 DNA: TGCGCCAGCAGCCAGACGAGACAGGGGGCGATCAACGAGCAGTACTTC.

The chain joins TRBV18 to TRBJ2-5; the match to TRBD1 covers 7 bases. CDR3 length equals 14 residues. CDR1 is KGHSH and CDR2 is LQKENI in the germline V gene. The ends lost 6 bases at V and 1 base at J; junction bases unmatched: 5. The CDR3 is CASSPGQVQETQYF. The DNA of the CDR3 is TGTGCCAGCTCGCCCGGACAGGTCCAAGAGACCCAGTACTTC.

The chain is built from TRBV19 and TRBJ2-7; D might be TRBD2 (5 bases). With 4 bases removed from V and 3 bases from J, the gap between germline ends came to 7 bases. There are 12 residues in the CDR3. CDR1 and CDR2 from the germline V gene are LNHDA and SQIVND (reference sequence). In DNA form, the CDR3 reads TGTGCCAGTAGTAGGGCGGGCTACGAGCAGTACTTC. This codes for CASSRAGYEQYF.